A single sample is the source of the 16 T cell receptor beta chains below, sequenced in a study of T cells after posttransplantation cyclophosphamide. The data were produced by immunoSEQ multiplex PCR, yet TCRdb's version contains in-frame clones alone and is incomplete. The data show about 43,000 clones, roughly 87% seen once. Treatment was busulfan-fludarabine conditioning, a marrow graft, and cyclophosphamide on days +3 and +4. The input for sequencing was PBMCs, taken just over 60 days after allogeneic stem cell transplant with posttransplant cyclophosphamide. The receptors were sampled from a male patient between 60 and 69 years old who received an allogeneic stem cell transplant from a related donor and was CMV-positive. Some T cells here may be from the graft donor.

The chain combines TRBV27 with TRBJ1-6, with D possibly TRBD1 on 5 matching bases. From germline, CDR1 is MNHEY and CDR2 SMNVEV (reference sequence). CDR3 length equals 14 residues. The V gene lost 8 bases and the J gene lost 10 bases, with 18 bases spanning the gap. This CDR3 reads CASRGGGIRSPLHF. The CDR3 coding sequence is TGTGCCAGCCGGGGCGGGGGAATCAGGTCACCCCTCCACTTT.

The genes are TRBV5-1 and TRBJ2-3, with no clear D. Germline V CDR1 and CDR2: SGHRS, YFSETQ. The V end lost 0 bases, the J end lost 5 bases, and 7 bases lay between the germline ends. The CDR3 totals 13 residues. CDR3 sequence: CASSLARGDTQYF. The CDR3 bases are TGCGCCAGCAGCTTGGCTCGAGGAGATACGCAGTATTTT.

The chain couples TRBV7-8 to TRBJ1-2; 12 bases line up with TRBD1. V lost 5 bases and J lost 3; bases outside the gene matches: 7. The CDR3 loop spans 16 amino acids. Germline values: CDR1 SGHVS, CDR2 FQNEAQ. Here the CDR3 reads CASSPPGTGGYYGYTF. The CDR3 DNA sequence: TGTGCCAGCAGCCCCCCCGGGACAGGGGGCTACTATGGCTACACCTTC.

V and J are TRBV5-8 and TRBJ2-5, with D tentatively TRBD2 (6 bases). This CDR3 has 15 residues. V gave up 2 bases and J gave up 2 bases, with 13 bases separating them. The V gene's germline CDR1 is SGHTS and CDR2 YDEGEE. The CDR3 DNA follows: TGTGCCAGCAGCTTTGCTGGGGACTTACAAGAGACCCAGTACTTC. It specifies CASSFAGDLQETQYF. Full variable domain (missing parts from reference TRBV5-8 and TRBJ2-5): EAGVTQSPTHLIKTRGQQATLRCSPISGHTSVYWYQQALGLGLQFLLWYDEGEERNRGNFPPRFSGRQFPNYSSELNVNALELEDSALYLCASSFAGDLQETQYFGPGTRLLVL.

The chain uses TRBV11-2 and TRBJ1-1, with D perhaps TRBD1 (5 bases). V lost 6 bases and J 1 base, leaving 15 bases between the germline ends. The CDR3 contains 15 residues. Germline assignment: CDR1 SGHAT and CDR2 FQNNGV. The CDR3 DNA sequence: TGTGCCAGCAGACCTGCGGGGCGGAAGAACACTGAAGCTTTCTTT. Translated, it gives CASRPAGRKNTEAFF. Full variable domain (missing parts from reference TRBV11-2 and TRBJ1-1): EAGVAQSPRYKIIEKRQSVAFWCNPISGHATLYWYQQILGQGPKLLIQFQNNGVVDDSQLPKDRFSAERLKGVDSTLKIQPAKLEDSAVYLCASRPAGRKNTEAFFGQGTRLTVV.

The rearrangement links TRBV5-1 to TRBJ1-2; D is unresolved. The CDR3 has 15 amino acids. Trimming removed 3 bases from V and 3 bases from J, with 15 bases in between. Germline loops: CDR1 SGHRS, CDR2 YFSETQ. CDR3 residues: CASSSRPGNDYGYTF. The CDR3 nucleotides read TGCGCCAGCAGCTCGAGGCCGGGAAACGACTATGGCTACACCTTC.

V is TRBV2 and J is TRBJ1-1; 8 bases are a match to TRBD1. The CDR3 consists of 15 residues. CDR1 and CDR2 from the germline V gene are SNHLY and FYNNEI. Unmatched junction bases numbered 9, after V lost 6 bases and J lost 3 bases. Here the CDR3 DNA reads TGTGCCAGCAGCAAAAACAGGGGGTCGGACACTGAAGCTTTCTTT. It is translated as CASSKNRGSDTEAFF. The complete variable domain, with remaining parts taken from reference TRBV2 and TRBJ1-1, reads EPEVTQTPSHQVTQMGQEVILRCVPISNHLYFYWYRQILGQKVEFLVSFYNNEISEKSEIFDDQFSVERPDGSNFTLKIRSTKLEDSAMYFCASSKNRGSDTEAFFGQGTRLTVV.

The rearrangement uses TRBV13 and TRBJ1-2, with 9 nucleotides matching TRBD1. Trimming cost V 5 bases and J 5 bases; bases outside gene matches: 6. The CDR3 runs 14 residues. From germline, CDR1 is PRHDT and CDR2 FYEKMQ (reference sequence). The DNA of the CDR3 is TGTGCCAGCAGCCCGTGGGACAGGGAGTATGGCTACACCTTC. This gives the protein CASSPWDREYGYTF.

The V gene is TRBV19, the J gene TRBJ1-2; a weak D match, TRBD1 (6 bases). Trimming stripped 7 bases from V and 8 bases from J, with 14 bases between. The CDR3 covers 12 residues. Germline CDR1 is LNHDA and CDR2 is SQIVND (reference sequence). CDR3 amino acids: CASNREPQGYTF. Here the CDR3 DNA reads TGTGCCAGTAACAGGGAGCCGCAGGGCTACACCTTC.

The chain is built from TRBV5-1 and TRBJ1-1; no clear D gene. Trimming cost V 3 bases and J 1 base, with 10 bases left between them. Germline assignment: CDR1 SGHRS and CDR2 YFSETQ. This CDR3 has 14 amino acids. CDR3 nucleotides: TGCGCCAGCAGCTCCGAGCCGGGGAACACTGAAGCTTTCTTT. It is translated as CASSSEPGNTEAFF.

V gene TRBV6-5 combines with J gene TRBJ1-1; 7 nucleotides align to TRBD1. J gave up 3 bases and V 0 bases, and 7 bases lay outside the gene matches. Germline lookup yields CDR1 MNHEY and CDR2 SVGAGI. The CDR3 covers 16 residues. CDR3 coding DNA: TGTGCCAGCAGTTACTCACAGGGGTGGGGGCACACTGAAGCTTTCTTT. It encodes CASSYSQGWGHTEAFF.

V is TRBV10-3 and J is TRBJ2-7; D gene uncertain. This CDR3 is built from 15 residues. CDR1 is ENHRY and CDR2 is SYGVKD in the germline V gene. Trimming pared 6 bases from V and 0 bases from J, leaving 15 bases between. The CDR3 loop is CAIRGEVTLSYEQYF. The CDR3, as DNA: TGTGCCATCAGAGGAGAAGTCACCCTCTCCTACGAGCAGTACTTC.

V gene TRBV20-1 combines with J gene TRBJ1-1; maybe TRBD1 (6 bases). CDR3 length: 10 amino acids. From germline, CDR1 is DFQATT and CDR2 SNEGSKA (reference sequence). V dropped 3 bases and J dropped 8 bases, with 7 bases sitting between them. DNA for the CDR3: TGCAGTGCTAGGGACAGAGAAGCTTTCTTT. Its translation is CSARDREAFF.

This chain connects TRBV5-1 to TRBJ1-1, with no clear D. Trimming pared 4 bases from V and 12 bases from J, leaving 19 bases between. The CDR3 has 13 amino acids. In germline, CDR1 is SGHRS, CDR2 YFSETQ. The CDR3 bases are TGCGCCAGCAGCCCCCTACATCCGACACACACTTTCTTT. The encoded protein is CASSPLHPTHTFF.

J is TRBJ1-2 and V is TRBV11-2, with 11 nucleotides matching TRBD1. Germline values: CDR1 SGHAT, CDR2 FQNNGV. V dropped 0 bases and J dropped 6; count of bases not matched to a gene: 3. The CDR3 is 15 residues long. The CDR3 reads CASSLDPGQGDGYTF. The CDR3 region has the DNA TGTGCCAGCAGCTTAGACCCGGGACAGGGGGATGGCTACACCTTC. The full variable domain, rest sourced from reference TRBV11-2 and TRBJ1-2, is EAGVAQSPRYKIIEKRQSVAFWCNPISGHATLYWYQQILGQGPKLLIQFQNNGVVDDSQLPKDRFSAERLKGVDSTLKIQPAKLEDSAVYLCASSLDPGQGDGYTFGSGTRLTVV.

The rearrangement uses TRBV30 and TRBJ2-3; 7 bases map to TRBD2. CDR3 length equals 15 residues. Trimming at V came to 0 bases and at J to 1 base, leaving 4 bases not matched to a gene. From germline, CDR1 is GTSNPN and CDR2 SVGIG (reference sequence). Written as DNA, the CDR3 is TGTGCCTGGAGTGTAAAAGCGGGGCGCACAGATACGCAGTATTTT. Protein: CAWSVKAGRTDTQYF.